What follows describes a single T cell receptor beta chain. Donors were healthy Caucasian individuals from Russia aged roughly 6 to 90. Primed by a sample-barcoded 5' primer and a J-beta primer mix, a second PCR proceeded for about 6 to 11 cycles. The yield of each sample was at least 2.5 million CDR3-containing paired-end reads. Each CDR3 protein is one row after TCRdb ran MiXCR on the 5' RACE reads. There are hundreds of thousands of distinct CDR3 sequences in the sample; 40% to 65% occur only once, and about 42% lies in the top ten. This entry comes from a study of blood T cells in healthy people across ages. The source material was blood. The sequence was obtained from an elderly man in good health.

CDR3 in amino acids: CAISERTGAFTDTQYF. CDR3 in DNA: TGTGCCATCAGTGAGAGGACAGGGGCTTTCACAGATACGCAGTATTTT. The rearrangement links TRBV10-3 to TRBJ2-3, with 9 bases identical to TRBD1. Germline CDR1 reads ENHRY; CDR2 reads SYGVKD. The CDR3 is 16 residues long. V lost 2 bases, J lost 2 bases, and 5 bases stayed unmatched.